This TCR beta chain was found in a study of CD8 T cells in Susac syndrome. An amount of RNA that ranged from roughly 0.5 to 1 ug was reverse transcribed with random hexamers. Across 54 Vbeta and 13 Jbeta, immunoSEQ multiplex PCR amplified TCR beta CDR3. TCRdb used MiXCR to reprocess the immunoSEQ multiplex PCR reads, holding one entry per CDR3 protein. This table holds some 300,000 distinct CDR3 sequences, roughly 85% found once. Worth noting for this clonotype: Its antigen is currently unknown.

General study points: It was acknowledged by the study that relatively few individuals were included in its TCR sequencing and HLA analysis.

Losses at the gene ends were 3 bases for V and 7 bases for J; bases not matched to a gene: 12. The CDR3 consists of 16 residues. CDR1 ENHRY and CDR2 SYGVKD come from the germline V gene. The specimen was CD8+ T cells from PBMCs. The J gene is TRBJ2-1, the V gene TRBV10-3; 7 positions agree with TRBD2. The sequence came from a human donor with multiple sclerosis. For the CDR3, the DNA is TGTGCCATCAGTGAAGGGCAGAAGGGACTACGGAATGAGCAGTTCTTC. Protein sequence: CAISEGQKGLRNEQFF.